The rows below give T cell receptor beta chains drawn from one sample of a study of shared clonotypes between healthy human individuals. TCRdb keeps only in-frame clones here, not all; method: immunoSEQ multiplex PCR. The sample consists of approximately 2.5 million clones, approximately 94% of them appearing once. Sequenced sample: naive CD4+ T cells from PBMCs. The receptors shown here come from a man between 18 and 35 years old in good health. Some clones in this sample may be carry-over from other donors' samples. The CDR3 runs from the conserved cysteine through the conserved F or W.

V	J	length	CDR3
TRBV7-6	TRBJ2-2	12	CASSLRWGELFF
TRBV28	TRBJ2-3	14	CASSLSGSTDTQYF
TRBV30	TRBJ2-1	15	CAWRPLAGGYHEQFF
TRBV19	TRBJ2-7	16	CASSTFGQGSSYEQYF
TRBV7-2	TRBJ1-5	13	CASSPPLGPPQHF
TRBV6-1	TRBJ2-7	13	CASSEFSDQKQYF
TRBV28	TRBJ1-1	12	CASSPPGRGAFF
TRBV5-1	TRBJ2-3	14	CASSLSGRTDTQYF
TRBV27	TRBJ2-7	14	CASSFLAGAYEQYF
TRBV5-1	TRBJ2-1	16	CASRGSGLAGVNEQFF
TRBV4-3	TRBJ1-2	14	CASSQDTGDYGYTF
TRBV19	TRBJ2-1	13	CASSPAGAGEQFF
TRBV28	TRBJ1-5	16	CASNQKGFYNNQPQHF
TRBV4-1	TRBJ2-1	16	CASSRTGRSSYNEQFF
TRBV14	TRBJ1-4	14	CASSPRTGLAKLFF
TRBV11-2	TRBJ2-5	14	CASSLDWMREAQYF
TRBV6-5	TRBJ2-2	16	CASSYHRGSFPGELFF
TRBV5-1	TRBJ2-5	14	CASSLDFGGRTQYF
TRBV29-1	TRBJ1-4	14	CSVATGEVGEKLFF
TRBV5-8	TRBJ2-1	17	CASSSGLAGGGYNEQFF
TRBV6-6	TRBJ1-1	14	CASTRRRLNTEAFF
TRBV25-1	TRBJ2-3	16	CASSEDRGVSTDTQYF
TRBV5-1	TRBJ2-5	15	CASSLALPVGETQYF
TRBV19	TRBJ2-7	14	CASSGPGQDYEQYF
TRBV25-1	TRBJ1-1	13	CASSPRGLAEAFF
TRBV9	TRBJ2-3	15	CASSVEAVSTDTQYF
TRBV7-6	TRBJ1-2	13	CASSLGPNYGYTF
TRBV11-2	TRBJ2-7	14	CASRSGEGAYEQYF
TRBV5-1	TRBJ1-1	14	CASSPFGQNTEAFF
TRBV4-1	TRBJ2-3	14	CASSQRESTDTQYF
TRBV9	TRBJ2-1	15	CASRERKPGLQKQFF
TRBV28	TRBJ2-1	16	CASSTRRYSLYNEQFF
TRBV2	TRBJ2-5	15	CASSEAGGRAETQYF
TRBV5-8	TRBJ2-6	18	CASSLVRQGGTGANVLTF
TRBV19	TRBJ2-7	15	CASSTPTGASYEQYF
TRBV10-3	TRBJ1-4	15	CAILARGADGEKLFF
TRBV7-9	TRBJ1-4	15	CASSRGETGNEKLFF
TRBV19	TRBJ2-7	13	CASSIVGGYEQYF